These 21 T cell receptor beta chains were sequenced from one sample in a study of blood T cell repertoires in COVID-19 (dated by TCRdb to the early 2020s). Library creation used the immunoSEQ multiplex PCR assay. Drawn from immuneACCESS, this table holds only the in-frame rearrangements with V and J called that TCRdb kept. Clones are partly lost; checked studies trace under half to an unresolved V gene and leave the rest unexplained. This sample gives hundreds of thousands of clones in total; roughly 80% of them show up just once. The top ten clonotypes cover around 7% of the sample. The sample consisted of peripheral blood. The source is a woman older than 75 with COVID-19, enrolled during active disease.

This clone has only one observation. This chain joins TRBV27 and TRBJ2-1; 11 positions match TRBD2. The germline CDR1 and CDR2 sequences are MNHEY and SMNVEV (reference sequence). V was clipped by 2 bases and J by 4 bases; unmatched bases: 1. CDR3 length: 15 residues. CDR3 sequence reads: CASSLASGGYNEQFF. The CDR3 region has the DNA TGTGCCAGCAGTTTAGCTAGCGGGGGGTACAATGAGCAGTTCTTC.

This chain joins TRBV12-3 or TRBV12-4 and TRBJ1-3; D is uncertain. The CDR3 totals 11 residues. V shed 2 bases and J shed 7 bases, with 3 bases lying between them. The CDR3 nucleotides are TGTGCCAGCAGTTTACGGAACACCATATATTTT. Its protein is CASSLRNTIYF.

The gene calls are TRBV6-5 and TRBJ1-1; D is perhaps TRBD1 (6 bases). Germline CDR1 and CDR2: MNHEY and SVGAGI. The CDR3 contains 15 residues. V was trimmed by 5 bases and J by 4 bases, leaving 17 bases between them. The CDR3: CASSPRLQGLTEAFF. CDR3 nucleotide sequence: TGTGCCAGCAGTCCGCGGCTGCAGGGGCTCACTGAAGCTTTCTTT.

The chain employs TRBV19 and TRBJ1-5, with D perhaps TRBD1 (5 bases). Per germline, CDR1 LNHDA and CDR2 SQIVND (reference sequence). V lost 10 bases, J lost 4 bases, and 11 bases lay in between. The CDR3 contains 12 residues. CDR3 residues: CAIIQENQPQHF. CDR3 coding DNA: TGTGCCATCATACAGGAGAATCAGCCCCAGCATTTT. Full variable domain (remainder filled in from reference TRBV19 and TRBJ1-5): DGGITQSPKYLFRKEGQNVTLSCEQNLNHDAMYWYRQDPGQGLRLIYYSQIVNDFQKGDIAEGYSVSREKKESFPLTVTSAQKNPTAFYLCAIIQENQPQHFGDGTRLSIL.

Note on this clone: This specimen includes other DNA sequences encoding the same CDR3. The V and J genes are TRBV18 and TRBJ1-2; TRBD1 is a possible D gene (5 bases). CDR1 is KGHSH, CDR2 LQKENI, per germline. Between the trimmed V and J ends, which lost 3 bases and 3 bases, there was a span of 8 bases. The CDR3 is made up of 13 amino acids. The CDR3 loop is CASSPQGDYGYTF. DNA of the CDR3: TGTGCCAGCTCACCGCAGGGTGACTATGGCTACACCTTC.

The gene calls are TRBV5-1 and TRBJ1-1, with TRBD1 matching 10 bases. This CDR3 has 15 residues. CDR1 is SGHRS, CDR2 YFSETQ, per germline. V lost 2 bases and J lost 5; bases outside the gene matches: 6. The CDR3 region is CASSLTDRGRTEAFF. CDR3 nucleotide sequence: TGCGCCAGCAGCTTAACCGACAGGGGGCGGACTGAAGCTTTCTTT.

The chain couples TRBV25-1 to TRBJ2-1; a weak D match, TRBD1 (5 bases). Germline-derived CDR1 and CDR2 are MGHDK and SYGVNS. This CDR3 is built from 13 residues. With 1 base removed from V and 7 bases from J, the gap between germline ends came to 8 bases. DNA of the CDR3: TGTGCCAGCAGTGAATCTGGGGCGAATGAGCAGTTCTTC. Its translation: CASSESGANEQFF.

This chain's CDR3 is CASTSSRNTEAFF. CDR3 in DNA: TGTGCCAGTACTTCCTCGCGGAACACTGAAGCTTTCTTT. The rearrangement uses TRBV19 and TRBJ1-1, with no clear D. The V gene's germline CDR1 is LNHDA and CDR2 SQIVND (reference sequence). The CDR3 loop spans 13 amino acids. V was trimmed by 7 bases and J by 1 base, leaving 10 bases between them.

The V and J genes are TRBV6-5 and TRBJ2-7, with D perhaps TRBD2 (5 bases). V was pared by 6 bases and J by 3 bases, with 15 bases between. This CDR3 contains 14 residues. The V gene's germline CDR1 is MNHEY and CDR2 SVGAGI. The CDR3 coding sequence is TGTGCCAGCAGGTCTACTAGTGTTAACTACGAGCAGTACTTC. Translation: CASRSTSVNYEQYF.

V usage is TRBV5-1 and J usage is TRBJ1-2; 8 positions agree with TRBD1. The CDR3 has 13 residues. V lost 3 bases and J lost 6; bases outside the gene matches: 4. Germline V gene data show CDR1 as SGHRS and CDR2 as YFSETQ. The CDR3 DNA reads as TGCGCCAGCAGCTCAACGGGACAGGATGGCTACACCTTC. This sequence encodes CASSSTGQDGYTF.

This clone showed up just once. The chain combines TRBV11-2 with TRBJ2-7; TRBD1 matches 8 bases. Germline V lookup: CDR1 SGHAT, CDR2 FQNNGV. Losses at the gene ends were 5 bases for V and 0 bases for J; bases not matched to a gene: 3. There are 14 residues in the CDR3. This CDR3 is CASSLQGGSYEQYF. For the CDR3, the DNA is TGTGCCAGCAGCCTACAGGGGGGCTCCTACGAGCAGTACTTC.

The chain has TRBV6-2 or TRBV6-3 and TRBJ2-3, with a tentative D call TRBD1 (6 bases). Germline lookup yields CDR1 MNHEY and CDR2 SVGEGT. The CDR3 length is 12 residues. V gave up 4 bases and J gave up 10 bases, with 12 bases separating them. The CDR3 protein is CASSFQGQAQYF. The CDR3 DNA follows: TGTGCCAGCAGTTTTCAGGGGCAGGCGCAGTATTTT.

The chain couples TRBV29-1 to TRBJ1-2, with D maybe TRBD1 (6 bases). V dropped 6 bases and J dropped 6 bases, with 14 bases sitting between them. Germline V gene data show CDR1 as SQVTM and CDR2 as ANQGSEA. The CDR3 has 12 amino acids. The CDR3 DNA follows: TGCAGCGTGGAGTCGAACAGGGATGGCTACACCTTC. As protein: CSVESNRDGYTF.

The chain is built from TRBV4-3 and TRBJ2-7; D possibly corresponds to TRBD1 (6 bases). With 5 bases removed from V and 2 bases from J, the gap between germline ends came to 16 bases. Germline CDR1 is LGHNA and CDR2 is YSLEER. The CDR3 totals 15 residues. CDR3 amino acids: CASSAGTQRTYEQYF. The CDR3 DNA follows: TGCGCCAGCAGCGCCGGGACACAAAGGACCTACGAGCAGTACTTC.

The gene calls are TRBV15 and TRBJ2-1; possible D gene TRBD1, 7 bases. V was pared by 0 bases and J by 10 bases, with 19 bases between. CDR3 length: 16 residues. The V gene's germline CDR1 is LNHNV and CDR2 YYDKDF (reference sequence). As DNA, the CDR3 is TGTGCCACCAGCAGAGATGGTTATAGCAGGGGGGAGGAGCAGTTCTTC. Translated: CATSRDGYSRGEEQFF.

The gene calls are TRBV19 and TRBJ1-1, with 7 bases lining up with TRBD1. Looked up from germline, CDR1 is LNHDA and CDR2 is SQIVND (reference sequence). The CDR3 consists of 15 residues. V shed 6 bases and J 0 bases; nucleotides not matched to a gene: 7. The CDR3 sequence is CASRWGTALNTEAFF. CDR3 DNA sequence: TGTGCCAGTAGGTGGGGGACAGCGCTGAACACTGAAGCTTTCTTT.

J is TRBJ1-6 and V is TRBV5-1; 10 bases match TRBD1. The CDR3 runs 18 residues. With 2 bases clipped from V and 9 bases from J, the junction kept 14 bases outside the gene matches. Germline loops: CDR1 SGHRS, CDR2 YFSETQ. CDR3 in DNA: TGCGCCAGCAGCTTTTCTCCGGGGGGGACAGGGGATAGTTCACCCCTCCACTTT. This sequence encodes CASSFSPGGTGDSSPLHF.

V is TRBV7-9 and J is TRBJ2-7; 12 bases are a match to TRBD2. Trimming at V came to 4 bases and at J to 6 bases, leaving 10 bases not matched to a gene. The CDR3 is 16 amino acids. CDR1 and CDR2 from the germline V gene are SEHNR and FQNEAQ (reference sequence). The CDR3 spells CASSSRTSGASSEQYF. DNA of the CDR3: TGTGCCAGCAGCTCTCGGACTAGCGGGGCCTCATCCGAGCAGTACTTC.

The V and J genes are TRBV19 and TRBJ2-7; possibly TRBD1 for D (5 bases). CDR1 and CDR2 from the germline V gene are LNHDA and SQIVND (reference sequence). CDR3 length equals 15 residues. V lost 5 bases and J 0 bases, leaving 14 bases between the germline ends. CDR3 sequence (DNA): TGTGCCAGTAGTCAACCGACAGCTACCTCCTACGAGCAGTACTTC. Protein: CASSQPTATSYEQYF.

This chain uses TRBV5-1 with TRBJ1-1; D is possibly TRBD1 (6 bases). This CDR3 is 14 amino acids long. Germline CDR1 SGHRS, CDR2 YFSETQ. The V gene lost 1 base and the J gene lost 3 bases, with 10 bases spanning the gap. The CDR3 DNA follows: TGCGCCAGCAGCTTGTCCAGGGGTGACACTGAAGCTTTCTTT. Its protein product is CASSLSRGDTEAFF.

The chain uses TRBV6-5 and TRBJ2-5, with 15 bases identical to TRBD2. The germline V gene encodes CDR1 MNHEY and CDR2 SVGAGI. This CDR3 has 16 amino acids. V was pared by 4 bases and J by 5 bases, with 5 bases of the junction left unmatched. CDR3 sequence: CASSSSGTSGRETQYF. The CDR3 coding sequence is TGTGCCAGCAGTTCCTCCGGGACTAGCGGGAGGGAGACCCAGTACTTC.